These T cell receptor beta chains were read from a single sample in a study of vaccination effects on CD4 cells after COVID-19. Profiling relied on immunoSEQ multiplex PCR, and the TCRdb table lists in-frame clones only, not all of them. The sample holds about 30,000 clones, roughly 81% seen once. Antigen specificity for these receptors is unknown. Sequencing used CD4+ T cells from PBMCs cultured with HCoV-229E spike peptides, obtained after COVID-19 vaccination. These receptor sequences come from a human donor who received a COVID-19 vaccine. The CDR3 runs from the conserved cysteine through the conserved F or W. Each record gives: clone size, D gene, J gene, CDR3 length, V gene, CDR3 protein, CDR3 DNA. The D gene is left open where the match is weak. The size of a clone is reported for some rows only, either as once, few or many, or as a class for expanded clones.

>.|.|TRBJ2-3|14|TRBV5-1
CASSLGSGPDTQYF
TGCGCCAGCAGCTTGGGAAGCGGCCCAGATACGCAGTATTTT
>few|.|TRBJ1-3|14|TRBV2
CAIVSRGDKNTIYF
TGTGCCATCGTTTCGAGGGGAGATAAAAACACCATATATTTT
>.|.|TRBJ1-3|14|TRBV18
CASSPLDIKNTIYF
TGTGCCAGCTCACCACTGGACATCAAAAACACCATATATTTT
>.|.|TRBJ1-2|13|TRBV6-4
CASRGAGGYGYTF
TGTGCCAGCCGGGGCGCGGGGGGCTATGGCTACACCTTC
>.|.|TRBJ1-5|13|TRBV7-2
CASSLDSDQPQHF
TGTGCCAGCAGCTTAGATTCTGATCAGCCCCAGCATTTT
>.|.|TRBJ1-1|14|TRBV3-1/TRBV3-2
CASSQTQGNTEAFF
TGTGCCAGCAGCCAGACACAGGGGAACACTGAAGCTTTCTTT
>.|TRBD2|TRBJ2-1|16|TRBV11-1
CASRDSSGGALVEQFF
TGTGCCAGCAGGGACTCGAGCGGGGGGGCCTTGGTTGAGCAGTTCTTC
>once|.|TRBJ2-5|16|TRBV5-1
CASSLASRQIGETQYF
TGCGCCAGCAGCTTGGCCTCTAGGCAGATCGGGGAGACCCAGTACTTC
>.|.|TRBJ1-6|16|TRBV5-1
CASSPRGIGPDSPLHF
TGCGCCAGCAGCCCGCGGGGTATAGGGCCGGATTCACCCCTCCACTTT
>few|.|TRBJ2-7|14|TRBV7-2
CASSLKGRKNEQYF
TGTGCCAGCAGCTTAAAGGGACGGAAGAACGAGCAGTACTTC
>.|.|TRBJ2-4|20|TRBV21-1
CASSKVMIIRRILAKNIQYF
TGTGCCAGCAGCAAAGTTATGATTATAAGACGGATACTAGCCAAAAACATTCAGTACTTC
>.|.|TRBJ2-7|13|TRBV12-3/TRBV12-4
CASSLWGAYEQYF
TGTGCCAGCAGTTTATGGGGGGCCTACGAGCAGTACTTC
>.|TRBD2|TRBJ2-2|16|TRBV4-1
CASSRWGSGATGELFF
TGCGCCAGCAGCCGGTGGGGTAGCGGGGCTACCGGGGAGCTGTTTTTT